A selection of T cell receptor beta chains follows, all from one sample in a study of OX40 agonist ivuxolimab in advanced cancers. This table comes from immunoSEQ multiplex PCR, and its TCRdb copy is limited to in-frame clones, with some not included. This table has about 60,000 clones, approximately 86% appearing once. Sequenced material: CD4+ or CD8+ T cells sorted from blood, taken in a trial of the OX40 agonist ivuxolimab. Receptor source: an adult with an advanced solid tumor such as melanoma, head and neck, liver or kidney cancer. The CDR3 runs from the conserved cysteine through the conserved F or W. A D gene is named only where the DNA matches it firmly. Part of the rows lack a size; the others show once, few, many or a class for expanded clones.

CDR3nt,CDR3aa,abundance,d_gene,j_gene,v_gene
TGTGCCAGCAGCTTAGCGTTCTCAGGGGTTGGAAACACCATATATTTT,CASSLAFSGVGNTIYF,.,.,TRBJ1-3,TRBV7-8
TGCGCCAGCAGCCAAGGGCATCAGTCAGTGGGGGGTTACAATGAGCAGTTCTTC,CASSQGHQSVGGYNEQFF,.,.,TRBJ2-1,TRBV4-1
TGTGCCAGCAGCTCCGATCCCTCTGGGGCCAACGTCCTGACTTTC,CASSSDPSGANVLTF,once,.,TRBJ2-6,TRBV14
TGTGCCAGCAGCAAAAGGGTAACTTTGGCGGAGGATACGCAGTATTTT,CASSKRVTLAEDTQYF,.,.,TRBJ2-3,TRBV7-3
TGCAGCGTTGAAGTATATGGGGACGACGAGCAGTACTTC,CSVEVYGDDEQYF,.,.,TRBJ2-7,TRBV29-1
TGTGCCAGCAGCCCCGTGGGCCCCTGGGCAGATACGCAGTATTTT,CASSPVGPWADTQYF,.,.,TRBJ2-3,TRBV7-2
TGTGCCACCTCACCCGCCGTGAATAGCAATCAGCCCCAGCATTTT,CATSPAVNSNQPQHF,few,.,TRBJ1-5,TRBV4-2
TGTGCCAGCAGCGCCGCCGGGACAGGGGGCGCTTACTACGAGCAGTACTTC,CASSAAGTGGAYYEQYF,.,TRBD1,TRBJ2-7,TRBV13
TGTGCCAGCAGTCGGGACAGATCGAACACTGAAGCTTTCTTT,CASSRDRSNTEAFF,once,TRBD1,TRBJ1-1,TRBV5-5
TGTGCCAGCAGCCCCCAACCCCAAGACTACGAGCAGTACTTC,CASSPQPQDYEQYF,.,.,TRBJ2-7,TRBV7-2
TGTGCCAGCACCACAGGGCAGGGATACGCGACCCAGTACTTC,CASTTGQGYATQYF,.,.,TRBJ2-5,TRBV7-9
TGTGCCAGCGATTCCGGGGCAGGGGGGAATGGCTACACCTTC,CASDSGAGGNGYTF,.,TRBD1,TRBJ1-2,TRBV6-5
TGTGCCAGCAGTTTGGGACAGTCTTATCAGCCCCAGCATTTT,CASSLGQSYQPQHF,.,TRBD1,TRBJ1-5,TRBV28
TGTGCCAGTAGTCCAAGGGACAGCGGCAATCAGCCCCAGCATTTT,CASSPRDSGNQPQHF,.,TRBD1,TRBJ1-5,TRBV19
TGCGCCAGCAGCCAAGGGGACCTATCGGGGGCCAACGTCCTGACTTTC,CASSQGDLSGANVLTF,.,.,TRBJ2-6,TRBV4-3
TGTGCCAGCAGCCCAACTAATGAAAAACTGTTTTTT,CASSPTNEKLFF,.,.,TRBJ1-4,TRBV7-8
TGTGCCAGCAGGGTGACAGTGAACACTGAAGCTTTCTTT,CASRVTVNTEAFF,.,.,TRBJ1-1,TRBV5-6
TGTGCCAGTAGTATTTTCGCCGGGACAGGGGGAGGGAGCAATCAGCCCCAGCATTTT,CASSIFAGTGGGSNQPQHF,once,TRBD1,TRBJ1-5,TRBV19
TGTGCCAGTAGTCCCCGACAGGCCTACGAGCAGTACTTC,CASSPRQAYEQYF,.,.,TRBJ2-7,TRBV19